This T cell receptor beta chain was recovered during a study of blood T cell repertoires in COVID-19. Overall study: COVID-19 samples collected from the United States, Italy and Spain covered acute and convalescent phases. PBMCs, B-cell-depleted T cells, or T cells provided the cDNA or gDNA that made up the material.

Original processing notes: Reference gene primer amplification gave estimated nucleated cell counts. Clones were read by immunoSEQ multiplex PCR, and TCRdb kept only the in-frame ones, dropping some. V, J and clone size derive from that table, while D and trimming were established from the DNA sequence. The sample lists around 230,000 clones, more than 80% occurring once. This TCR was sampled from a man younger than 45 who had recovered from COVID-19. Sample: peripheral blood.

CDR3 region: CATSWGHGRGGEIGQQYF. The DNA for the CDR3 is TGTGCCACCAGTTGGGGTCACGGTCGCGGGGGAGAAATAGGACAGCAGTACTTC. This chain joins TRBV24-1 and TRBJ2-7, with 7 bases matching TRBD2. V trimming: 6 bases; J trimming: 8 bases; junction bases outside the gene matches: 24. The germline CDR1 and CDR2 sequences are KGHDR and SFDVKD. This CDR3 region has 18 residues.